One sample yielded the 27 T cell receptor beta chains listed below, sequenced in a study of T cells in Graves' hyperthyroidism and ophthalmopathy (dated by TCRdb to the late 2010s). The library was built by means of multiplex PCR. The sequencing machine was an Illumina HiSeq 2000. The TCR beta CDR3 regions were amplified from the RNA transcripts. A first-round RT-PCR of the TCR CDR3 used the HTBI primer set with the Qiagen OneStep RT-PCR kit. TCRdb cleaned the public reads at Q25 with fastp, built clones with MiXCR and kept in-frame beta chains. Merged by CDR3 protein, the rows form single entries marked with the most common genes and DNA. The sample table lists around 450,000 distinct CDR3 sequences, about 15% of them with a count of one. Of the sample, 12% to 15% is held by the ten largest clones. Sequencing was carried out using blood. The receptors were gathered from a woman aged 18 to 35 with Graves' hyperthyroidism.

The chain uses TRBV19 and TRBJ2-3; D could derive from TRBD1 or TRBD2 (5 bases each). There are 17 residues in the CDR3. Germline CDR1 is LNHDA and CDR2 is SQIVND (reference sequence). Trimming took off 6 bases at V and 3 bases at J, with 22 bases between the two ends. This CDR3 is CASRIIRDERNTDTQYF. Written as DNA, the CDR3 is TGTGCCAGTAGGATTATCCGGGACGAAAGGAATACAGATACGCAGTATTTT.

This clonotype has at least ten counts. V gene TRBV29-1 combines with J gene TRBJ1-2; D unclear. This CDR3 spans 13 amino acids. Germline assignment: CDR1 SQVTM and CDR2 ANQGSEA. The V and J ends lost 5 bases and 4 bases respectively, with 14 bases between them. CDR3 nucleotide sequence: TGCAGCGTTAGCAAGTCGGGTACCTATGGCTACACCTTC. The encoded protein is CSVSKSGTYGYTF.

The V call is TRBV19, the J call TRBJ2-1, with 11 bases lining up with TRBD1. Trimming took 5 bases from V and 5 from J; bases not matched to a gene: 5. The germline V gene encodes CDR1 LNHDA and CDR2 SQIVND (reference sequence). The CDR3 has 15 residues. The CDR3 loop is CASSFGQGAHNEQFF. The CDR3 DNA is TGTGCCAGTAGTTTCGGACAGGGGGCGCACAATGAGCAGTTCTTC.

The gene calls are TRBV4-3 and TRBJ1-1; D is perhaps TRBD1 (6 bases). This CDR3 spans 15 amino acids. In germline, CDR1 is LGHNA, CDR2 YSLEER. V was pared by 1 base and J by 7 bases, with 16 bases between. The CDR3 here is CASSQGVRGADEAFF. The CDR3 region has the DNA TGCGCCAGCAGCCAAGGCGTCAGGGGAGCGGATGAAGCTTTCTTT.

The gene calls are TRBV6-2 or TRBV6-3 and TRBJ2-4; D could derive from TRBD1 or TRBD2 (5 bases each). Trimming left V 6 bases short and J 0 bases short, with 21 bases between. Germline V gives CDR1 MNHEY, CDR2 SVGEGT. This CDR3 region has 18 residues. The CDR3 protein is CASSTGPDRLLAKNIQYF. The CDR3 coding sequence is TGTGCCAGCAGCACGGGGCCCGACAGATTACTAGCCAAAAACATTCAGTACTTC.

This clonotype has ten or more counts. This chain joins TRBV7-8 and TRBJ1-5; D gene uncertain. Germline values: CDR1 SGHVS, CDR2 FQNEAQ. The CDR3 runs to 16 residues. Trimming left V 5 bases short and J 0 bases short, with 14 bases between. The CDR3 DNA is TGTGCCAGCAGCCCCAGCCGAACCCCTAGCAATCAGCCCCAGCATTTT. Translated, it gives CASSPSRTPSNQPQHF.

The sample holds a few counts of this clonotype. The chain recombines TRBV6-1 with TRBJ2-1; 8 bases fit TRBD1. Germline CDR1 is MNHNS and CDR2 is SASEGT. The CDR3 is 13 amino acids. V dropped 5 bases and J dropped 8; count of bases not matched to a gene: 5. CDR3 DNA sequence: TGTGCCAGCAGTCGGACAGGGTACGATGAGCAGTTCTTC. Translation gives CASSRTGYDEQFF.

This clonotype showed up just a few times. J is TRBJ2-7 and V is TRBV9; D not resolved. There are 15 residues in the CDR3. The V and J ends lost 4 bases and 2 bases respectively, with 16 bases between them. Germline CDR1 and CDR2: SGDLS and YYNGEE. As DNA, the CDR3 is TGTGCCAGCAGCCCCACGATTGCCCGTGCCTACGAGCAGTACTTC. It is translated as CASSPTIARAYEQYF.

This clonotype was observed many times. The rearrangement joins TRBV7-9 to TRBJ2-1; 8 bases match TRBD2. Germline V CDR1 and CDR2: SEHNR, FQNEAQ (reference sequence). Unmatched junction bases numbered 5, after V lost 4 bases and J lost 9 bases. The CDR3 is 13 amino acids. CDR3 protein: CASSSTSAGEQFF. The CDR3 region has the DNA TGTGCCAGCAGCTCGACTAGCGCGGGTGAGCAGTTCTTC.

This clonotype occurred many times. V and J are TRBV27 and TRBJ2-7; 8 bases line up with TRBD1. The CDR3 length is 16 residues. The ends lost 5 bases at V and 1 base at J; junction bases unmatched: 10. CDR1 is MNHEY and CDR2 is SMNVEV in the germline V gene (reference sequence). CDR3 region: CASSPLKDRASYEQYF. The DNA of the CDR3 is TGTGCCAGCAGTCCCCTTAAGGACAGGGCTTCCTACGAGCAGTACTTC.

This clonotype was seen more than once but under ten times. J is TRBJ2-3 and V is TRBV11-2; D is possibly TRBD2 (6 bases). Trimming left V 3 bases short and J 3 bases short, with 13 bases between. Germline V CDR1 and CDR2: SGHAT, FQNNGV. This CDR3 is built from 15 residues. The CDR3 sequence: CASSFGTSRTDTQYF. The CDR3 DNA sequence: TGTGCCAGCAGCTTCGGAACTAGCCGGACAGATACGCAGTATTTT.

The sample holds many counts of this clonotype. The DNA of the CDR3 is TGTGCCAGCAGTCTAAGTGAATACCGCACCGGGGAGCTGTTTTTT. Amino acids: CASSLSEYRTGELFF. The chain has TRBV12-3 or TRBV12-4 and TRBJ2-2; D uncertain. The CDR3 totals 15 residues. V lost 5 bases, J lost 4 bases, and 14 bases lay in between.

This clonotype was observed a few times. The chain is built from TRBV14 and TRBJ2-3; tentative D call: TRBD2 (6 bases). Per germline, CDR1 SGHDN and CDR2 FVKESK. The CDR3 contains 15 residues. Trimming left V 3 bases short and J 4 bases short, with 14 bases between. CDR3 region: CASSHIGLWADTQYF. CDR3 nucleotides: TGTGCCAGCAGCCATATCGGACTATGGGCAGATACGCAGTATTTT. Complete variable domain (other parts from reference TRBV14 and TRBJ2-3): EAGVTQFPSHSVIEKGQTVTLRCDPISGHDNLYWYRRVMGKEIKFLLHFVKESKQDESGMPNNRFLAERTGGTYSTLKVQPAELEDSGVYFCASSHIGLWADTQYFGPGTRLTVL.

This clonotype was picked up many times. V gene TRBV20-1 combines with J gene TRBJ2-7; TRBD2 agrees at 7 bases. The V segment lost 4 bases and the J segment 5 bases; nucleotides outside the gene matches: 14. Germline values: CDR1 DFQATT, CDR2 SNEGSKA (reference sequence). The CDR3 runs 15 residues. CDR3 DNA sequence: TGCAGTGCTAATCCCGTAACGGGAGGAATGGACGAGCAGTACTTC. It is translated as CSANPVTGGMDEQYF.

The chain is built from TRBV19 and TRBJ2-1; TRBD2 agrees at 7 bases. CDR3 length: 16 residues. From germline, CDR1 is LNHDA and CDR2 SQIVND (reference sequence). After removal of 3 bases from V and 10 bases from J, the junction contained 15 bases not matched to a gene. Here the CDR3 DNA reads TGTGCCAGTAGTATTTTTGCACTAGCGTCTGCCGCGGAGCAGTTCTTC. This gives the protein CASSIFALASAAEQFF.

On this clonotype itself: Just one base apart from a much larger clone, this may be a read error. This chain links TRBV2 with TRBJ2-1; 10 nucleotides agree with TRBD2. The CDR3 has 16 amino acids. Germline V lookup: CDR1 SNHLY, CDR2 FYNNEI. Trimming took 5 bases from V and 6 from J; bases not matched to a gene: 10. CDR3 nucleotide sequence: TGTGCCAGCAGTAACAGTCTAGCGGGAGATGTCAATGAGCAGTTCTTC. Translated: CASSNSLAGDVNEQFF.

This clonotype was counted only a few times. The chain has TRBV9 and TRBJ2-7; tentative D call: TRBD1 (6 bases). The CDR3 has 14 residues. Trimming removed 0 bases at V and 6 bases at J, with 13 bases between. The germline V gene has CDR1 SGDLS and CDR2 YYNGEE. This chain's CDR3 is CASSVEQGFGEQYF. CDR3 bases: TGTGCCAGCAGCGTAGAACAGGGCTTTGGCGAGCAGTACTTC. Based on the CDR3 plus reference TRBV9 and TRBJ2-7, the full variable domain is DSGVTQTPKHLITATGQRVTLRCSPRSGDLSVYWYQQSLDQGLQFLIQYYNGEERAKGNILERFSAQQFPDLHSELNLSSLELGDSALYFCASSVEQGFGEQYFGPGTRLTVT.

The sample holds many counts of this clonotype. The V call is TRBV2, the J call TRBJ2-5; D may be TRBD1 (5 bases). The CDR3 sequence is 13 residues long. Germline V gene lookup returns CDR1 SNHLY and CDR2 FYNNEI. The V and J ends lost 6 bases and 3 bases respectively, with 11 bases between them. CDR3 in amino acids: CASSADRKETQYF. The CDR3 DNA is TGTGCCAGCAGCGCCGACAGAAAAGAGACCCAGTACTTC.

In DNA, the CDR3 is TGCGCCAGCAGCCAAGATCCTTACATAGAGGTTGAGCAGTTCTTC. It translates to CASSQDPYIEVEQFF. The gene calls are TRBV4-1 and TRBJ2-1; no clear D gene. This CDR3 has 15 amino acids. V lost 0 bases, J lost 9 bases, and 15 bases lay in between. CDR1 is MGHRA, CDR2 YSYEKL, per germline.

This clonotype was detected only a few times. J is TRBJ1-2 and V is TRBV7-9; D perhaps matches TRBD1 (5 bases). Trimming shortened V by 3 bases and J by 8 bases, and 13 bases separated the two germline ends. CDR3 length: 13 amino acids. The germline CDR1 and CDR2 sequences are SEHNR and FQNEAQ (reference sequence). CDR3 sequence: CASSLISGRGYTF. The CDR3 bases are TGTGCCAGCAGCTTGATTTCAGGGAGAGGCTACACCTTC.

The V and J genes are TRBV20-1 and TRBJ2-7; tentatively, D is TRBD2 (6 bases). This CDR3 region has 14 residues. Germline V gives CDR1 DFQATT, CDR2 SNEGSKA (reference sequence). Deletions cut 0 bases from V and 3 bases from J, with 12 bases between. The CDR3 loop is CSARDKGGIYEQYF. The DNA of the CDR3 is TGCAGTGCTAGAGATAAGGGCGGGATCTACGAGCAGTACTTC.

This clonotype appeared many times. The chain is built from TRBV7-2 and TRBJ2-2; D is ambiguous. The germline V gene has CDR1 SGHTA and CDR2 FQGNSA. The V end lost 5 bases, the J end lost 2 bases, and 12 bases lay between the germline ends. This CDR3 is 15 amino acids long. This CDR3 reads CASSPQTLNTGELFF. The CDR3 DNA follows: TGTGCCAGCAGCCCCCAAACCCTAAACACCGGGGAGCTGTTTTTT.

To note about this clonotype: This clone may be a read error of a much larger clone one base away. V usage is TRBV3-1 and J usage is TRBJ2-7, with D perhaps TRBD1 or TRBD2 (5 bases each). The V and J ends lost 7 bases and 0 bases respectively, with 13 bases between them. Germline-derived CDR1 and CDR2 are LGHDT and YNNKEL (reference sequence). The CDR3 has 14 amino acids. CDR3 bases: TGTGCCAGCACTCCCGGGGCGTACTCCTACGAGCAGTACTTC. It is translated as CASTPGAYSYEQYF.

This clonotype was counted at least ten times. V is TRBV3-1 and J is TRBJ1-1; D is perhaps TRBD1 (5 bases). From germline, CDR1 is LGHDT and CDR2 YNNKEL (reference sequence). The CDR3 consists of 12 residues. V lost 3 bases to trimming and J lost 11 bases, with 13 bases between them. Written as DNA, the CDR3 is TGTGCCAGCAGCCACCAGACAGCGGAGGCTTTCTTT. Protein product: CASSHQTAEAFF.

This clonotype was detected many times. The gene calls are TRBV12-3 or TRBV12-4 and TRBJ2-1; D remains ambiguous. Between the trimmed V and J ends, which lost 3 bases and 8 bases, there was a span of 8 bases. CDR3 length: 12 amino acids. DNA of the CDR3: TGTGCCAGCAGTTTTTCAGGTGATGAGCAGTTCTTC. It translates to CASSFSGDEQFF.

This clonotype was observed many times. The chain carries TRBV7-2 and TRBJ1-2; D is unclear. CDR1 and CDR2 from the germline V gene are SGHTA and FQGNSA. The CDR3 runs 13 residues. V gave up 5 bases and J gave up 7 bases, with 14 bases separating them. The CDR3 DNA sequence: TGTGCCAGCAGCCGGGGTGGGCGAATTGGCTACACCTTC. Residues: CASSRGGRIGYTF.

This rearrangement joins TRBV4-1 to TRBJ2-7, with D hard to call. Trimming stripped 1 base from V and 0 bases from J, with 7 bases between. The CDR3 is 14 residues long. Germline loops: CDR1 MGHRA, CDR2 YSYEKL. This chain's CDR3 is CASSQVVTSYEQYF. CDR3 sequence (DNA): TGCGCCAGCAGCCAAGTCGTGACCTCCTACGAGCAGTACTTC.